The clone carrying this T cell receptor beta chain has ten or more counts. This sample stems from a study of T-cell memory formation after mild COVID-19. TCRdb independently ran MiXCR on the 5' RACE reads; one entry per CDR3 protein. The sample contains 200,000 or so distinct CDR3 sequences, about 17% of which appear only once. V was clipped by 4 bases and J by 8 bases, with 14 bases between them. Per germline, CDR1 MNHEY and CDR2 SVGAGI. CDR3 size: 13 residues. Source material: PBMCs or a T cell subset sorted from them (not recorded which). The receptor was isolated from an adult woman who had mild COVID-19 (a few samples of this study predate the infection). Cell type and time point are not known. The chain combines TRBV6-5 with TRBJ1-1, with D possibly matching TRBD1 (6 bases). The CDR3 coding sequence is TGTGCCAGCAGTTCAACAGGGCCCGGGGAAGCTTTCTTT. Translation gives CASSSTGPGEAFF.